These 19 T cell receptor beta chains were all obtained from the same sample, sequenced in a study of T cell clonotyping in hematopoietic cell transplantation. Some clones are missing from TCRdb's copy, which holds only in-frame ones; the method was immunoSEQ multiplex PCR. The sample contains under 6,500 clones, over 60% of which appear only once. The sequencing here drew on PBMCs, taken 100 days after allogeneic stem cell transplant. These TCRs come from a female patient between 50 and 60 years old who had an allogeneic stem cell transplant, so the T cells may come from the graft donor. Some clones in this sample may be carry-over from other donors' samples.

The genes are TRBV18 and TRBJ1-5; a weak D match, TRBD1 (5 bases). V lost 3 bases, J lost 7 bases, and 19 bases lay in between. CDR1 and CDR2 from the germline V gene are KGHSH and LQKENI. There are 16 residues in the CDR3. CDR3 sequence: CASSPGGAENRQPQHF. In DNA, the CDR3 is TGTGCCAGCTCACCCGGTGGGGCGGAAAATCGGCAGCCCCAGCATTTT. Filled out from reference TRBV18 and TRBJ1-5, the complete variable domain reads NAGVMQNPRHLVRRRGQEARLRCSPMKGHSHVYWYRQLPEEGLKFMVYLQKENIIDESGMPKERFSAEFPKEGPSILRIQQVVRGDSAAYFCASSPGGAENRQPQHFGDGTRLSIL.

The rearrangement joins TRBV29-1 to TRBJ2-7; 7 bases fit TRBD2. V shed 6 bases and J 3 bases; nucleotides not matched to a gene: 11. Germline V lookup: CDR1 SQVTM, CDR2 ANQGSEA. The CDR3 totals 14 residues. As DNA, the CDR3 is TGCAGCGTGTTCGTGGCGGGAGAGATCTACGAGCAGTACTTC. It codes for CSVFVAGEIYEQYF.

This sequence joins TRBV5-6 and TRBJ2-7; D is undetermined. Trimming cost V 4 bases and J 0 bases, with 5 bases left between them. The germline V gene has CDR1 SGHDT and CDR2 YYEEEE. The CDR3 contains 12 residues. CDR3 coding DNA: TGTGCCAGCAGCAGGGTCTCCTACGAGCAGTACTTC. It specifies CASSRVSYEQYF.

This chain uses TRBV7-6 with TRBJ2-3; D gene ambiguous. This CDR3 has 13 amino acids. CDR1 and CDR2 from the germline V gene are SGHVS and FNYEAQ. Trimming shortened V by 5 bases and J by 6 bases, and 12 bases separated the two germline ends. The CDR3 DNA reads as TGTGCCAGCAGCCCAATGGGTGGGGATACGCAGTATTTT. It is translated as CASSPMGGDTQYF.

The V and J genes are TRBV11-2 and TRBJ2-1, with a tentative D call TRBD2 (5 bases). The CDR3 has 11 residues. V was cut by 3 bases and J by 15 bases, with 12 bases left in between. The germline V gene has CDR1 SGHAT and CDR2 FQNNGV. The CDR3 region has the DNA TGTGCCAGCAGCTTCGGAGGAACGGGGTTCTTC. Amino acids: CASSFGGTGFF.

The chain is built from TRBV19 and TRBJ1-1; 7 positions agree with TRBD1. The CDR3 spans 15 residues. The ends lost 4 bases at V and 5 bases at J; junction bases unmatched: 10. Germline V gene data show CDR1 as LNHDA and CDR2 as SQIVND (reference sequence). CDR3 residues: CASSTDDRASTEAFF. DNA for the CDR3: TGTGCCAGTAGTACCGACGACAGGGCGTCGACTGAAGCTTTCTTT.

The V gene is TRBV2, the J gene TRBJ2-1; 11 positions agree with TRBD1. Per the germline V gene, CDR1 is SNHLY and CDR2 is FYNNEI. The V gene end was trimmed by 5 bases and the J gene end by 15 bases; junction bases not matched to a gene: 12. CDR3 length: 14 residues. As DNA, the CDR3 is TGTGCCAGCAGTAGCGTGGGGGACAGGGGGATTCTGTTCTTC. Translation gives CASSSVGDRGILFF.

This chain joins TRBV6-6 and TRBJ2-3; tentative D call: TRBD2 (6 bases). The germline V gene has CDR1 MNHNY and CDR2 SVGAGI (reference sequence). V gave up 11 bases and J gave up 0 bases, with 6 bases separating them. The CDR3 covers 11 residues. This CDR3 is CAGGSTDTQYF. CDR3 DNA: TGTGCCGGGGGGAGCACAGATACGCAGTATTTT.

The chain couples TRBV25-1 to TRBJ1-2; unclear D gene. There are 14 residues in the CDR3. The V end lost 3 bases, the J end lost 7 bases, and 15 bases lay between the germline ends. Germline CDR1 is MGHDK and CDR2 is SYGVNS. CDR3 in DNA: TGTGCCAGCAGTGAGCTCGGGTCGGTATTTGGCTACACCTTC. Translating it yields CASSELGSVFGYTF.

V is TRBV7-3 and J is TRBJ2-2, with 12 bases fitting TRBD2. Germline V gene lookup returns CDR1 SGHTA and CDR2 FQGTGA. The CDR3 contains 17 residues. J lost 3 bases, V lost 5 bases, and 7 bases had no gene match. The CDR3 region is CASSPGLAGPDTGELFF. The CDR3 DNA reads as TGTGCCAGCAGCCCGGGACTAGCGGGCCCCGACACCGGGGAGCTGTTTTTT.

This chain connects TRBV30 to TRBJ1-1; no firm D call. Germline loops: CDR1 GTSNPN, CDR2 SVGIG (reference sequence). Trimming left V 1 base short and J 6 bases short, with 6 bases between. The CDR3 contains 11 residues. CDR3 loop: CAWSAHAEAFF. DNA of the CDR3: TGTGCCTGGAGTGCACACGCTGAAGCTTTCTTT.

The genes are TRBV4-3 and TRBJ2-3; D call uncertain. Trimming left V 0 bases short and J 2 bases short, with 3 bases between. Germline V gene data show CDR1 as LGHNA and CDR2 as YSLEER. CDR3 length: 13 amino acids. CDR3 DNA: TGCGCCAGCAGCCAAGATTCCACAGATACGCAGTATTTT. Protein product: CASSQDSTDTQYF.

The genes are TRBV7-6 and TRBJ2-1; D gene uncertain. This CDR3 has 17 residues. Germline CDR1 reads SGHVS; CDR2 reads FNYEAQ. Trimming removed 0 bases from V and 0 bases from J, with 12 bases in between. CDR3 in amino acids: CASSLAVAVSSYNEQFF. The CDR3 region has the DNA TGTGCCAGCAGCTTAGCGGTGGCGGTGAGCTCCTACAATGAGCAGTTCTTC.

The chain employs TRBV6-5 and TRBJ2-2; TRBD1 matches 9 bases. The CDR3 sequence is 13 residues long. Looked up from germline, CDR1 is MNHEY and CDR2 is SVGAGI. The V and J ends lost 7 bases and 8 bases, in that order; junction bases with no gene match: 5. CDR3: CASKTGGRGELFF. Here the CDR3 DNA reads TGTGCCAGCAAGACAGGGGGAAGGGGGGAGCTGTTTTTT.

The V gene is TRBV4-1, the J gene TRBJ1-4, with D maybe TRBD1 (6 bases). Trimming pared 3 bases from V and 3 bases from J, leaving 11 bases between. The CDR3 contains 15 residues. The germline V gene has CDR1 MGHRA and CDR2 YSYEKL. CDR3 amino acids: CASSQRDIPNEKLFF. CDR3 nucleotides: TGCGCCAGCAGCCAGAGGGACATACCTAATGAAAAACTGTTTTTT.

This clone has only a few counts. V usage is TRBV5-1 and J usage is TRBJ2-7; TRBD1 might be the D (6 bases). Trimming removed 3 bases from V and 1 base from J, with 11 bases in between. In germline, CDR1 is SGHRS, CDR2 YFSETQ. This CDR3 comprises 14 residues. The CDR3 is CASSSDSLSYEQYF. DNA of the CDR3: TGCGCCAGCAGCTCGGACAGCCTGTCCTACGAGCAGTACTTC.

This clone was seen only a few times. J is TRBJ1-2 and V is TRBV19; D might be TRBD1 (5 bases). CDR1 and CDR2 (germline): LNHDA, SQIVND (reference sequence). V lost 7 bases and J lost 3, with 15 bases in between. The CDR3 is made up of 14 amino acids. The CDR3: CASNRDSSYYGYTF. CDR3 sequence (DNA): TGTGCCAGTAACCGAGACAGTTCTTACTATGGCTACACCTTC.

The V and J genes are TRBV4-3 and TRBJ2-5, with no clear D. This CDR3 is 13 amino acids long. V dropped 0 bases and J dropped 7 bases, with 9 bases sitting between them. Germline CDR1 reads LGHNA; CDR2 reads YSLEER. CDR3 in amino acids: CASSQEPAGTQYF. In nucleotides, the CDR3 is TGCGCCAGCAGCCAAGAACCGGCTGGGACCCAGTACTTC.

The chain employs TRBV5-4 and TRBJ2-7, with TRBD2 matching over 9 bases. J was trimmed by 2 bases and V by 4 bases; bases with no gene match: 4. Germline V CDR1 and CDR2: SGHNT, YYREEE (reference sequence). The CDR3 runs to 14 residues. CDR3: CASSPGLAAYEQYF. CDR3 nucleotide sequence: TGTGCCAGCAGCCCGGGACTAGCAGCCTACGAGCAGTACTTC.